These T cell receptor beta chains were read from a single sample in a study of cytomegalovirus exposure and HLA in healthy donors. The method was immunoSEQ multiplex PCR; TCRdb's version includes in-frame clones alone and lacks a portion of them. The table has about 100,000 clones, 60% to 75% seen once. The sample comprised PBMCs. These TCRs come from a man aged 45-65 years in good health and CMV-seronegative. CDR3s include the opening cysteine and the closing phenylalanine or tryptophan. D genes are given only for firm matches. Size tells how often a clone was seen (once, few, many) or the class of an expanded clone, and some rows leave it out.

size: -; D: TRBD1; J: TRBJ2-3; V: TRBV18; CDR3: CASSLQGATDTQYF; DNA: TGTGCCAGCTCACTACAGGGGGCCACAGATACGCAGTATTTT
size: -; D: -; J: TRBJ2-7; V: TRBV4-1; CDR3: CASSQLNEQYF; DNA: TGCGCCAGCAGCCAACTTAACGAGCAGTACTTC
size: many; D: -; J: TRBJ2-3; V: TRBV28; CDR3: CASSFHERLDTQYF; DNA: TGTGCCAGCAGTTTTCACGAGCGTCTAGATACGCAGTATTTT
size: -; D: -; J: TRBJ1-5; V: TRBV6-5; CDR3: CASKQGYLSNQPQHF; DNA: TGTGCCAGCAAACAGGGATATCTTAGCAATCAGCCCCAGCATTTT
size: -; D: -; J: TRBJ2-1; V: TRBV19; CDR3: CASNKGTYNEQFF; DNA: TGTGCCAGTAATAAGGGGACCTACAATGAGCAGTTCTTC
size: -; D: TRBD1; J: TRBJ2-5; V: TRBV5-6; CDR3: CASSFGTGGVGETQYF; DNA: TGTGCCAGCAGCTTCGGGACAGGGGGGGTGGGAGAGACCCAGTACTTC
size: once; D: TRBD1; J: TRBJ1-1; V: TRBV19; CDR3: CASQSRGRGQFTEAFF; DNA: TGTGCCAGTCAGAGTCGGGGAAGGGGGCAGTTCACTGAAGCTTTCTTT
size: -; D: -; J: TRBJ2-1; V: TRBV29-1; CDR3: CSVQKRSRGNEQFF; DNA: TGCAGCGTTCAGAAGAGGTCTAGGGGCAATGAGCAGTTCTTC
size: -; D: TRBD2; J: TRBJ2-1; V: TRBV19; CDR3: CASSIGTSGMLFNEQFF; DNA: TGTGCCAGTAGTATTGGGACTAGCGGGATGCTATTCAATGAGCAGTTCTTC
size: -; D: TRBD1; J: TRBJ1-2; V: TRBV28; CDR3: CASSLVLQGSSGYTF; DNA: TGTGCCAGCAGTTTAGTTTTACAGGGGAGTTCTGGCTACACCTTC
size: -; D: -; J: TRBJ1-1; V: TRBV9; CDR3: CASSYGQHTEAFF; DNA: TGTGCCAGCAGCTATGGACAGCACACTGAAGCTTTCTTT
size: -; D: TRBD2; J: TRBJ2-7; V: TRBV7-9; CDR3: CASSLRTSDPYEQYF; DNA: TGTGCCAGCAGCTTGAGGACTAGCGACCCCTACGAGCAGTACTTC
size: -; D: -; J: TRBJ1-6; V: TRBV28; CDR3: CASSSVLRGRDSFSPLHF; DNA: TGTGCCAGCAGTTCCGTGCTTAGAGGGAGGGACTCGTTTTCACCCCTCCACTTT
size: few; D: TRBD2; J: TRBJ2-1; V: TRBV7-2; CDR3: CASSTPGQLALAGVLEQFF; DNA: TGTGCCAGCAGCACCCCCGGACAATTGGCTCTAGCGGGAGTGCTTGAGCAGTTCTTC
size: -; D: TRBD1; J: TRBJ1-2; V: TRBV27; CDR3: CASSWAGQAIYGYTF; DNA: TGTGCCAGCAGTTGGGCCGGACAGGCGATCTATGGCTACACCTTC
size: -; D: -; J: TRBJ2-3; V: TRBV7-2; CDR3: CASSAAPSDTQYF; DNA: TGTGCCAGCAGCGCGGCCCCGTCAGATACGCAGTATTTT
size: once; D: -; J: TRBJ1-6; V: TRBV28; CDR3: CASSSTGHSPLHF; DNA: TGTGCCAGCAGTTCGACAGGACATTCACCCCTCCACTTT
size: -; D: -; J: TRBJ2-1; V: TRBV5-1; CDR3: CASSTGWGFNNEQFF; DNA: TGCGCCAGCAGCACAGGGTGGGGTTTTAACAATGAGCAGTTCTTC
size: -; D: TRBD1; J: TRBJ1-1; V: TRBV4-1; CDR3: CASSHAGGRDTEAFF; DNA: TGCGCCAGCAGCCATGCAGGGGGCCGGGACACTGAAGCTTTCTTT
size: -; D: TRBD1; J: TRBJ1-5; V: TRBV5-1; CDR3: CASSLQGQGGQPQHF; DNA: TGCGCCAGCAGCTTACAGGGACAGGGGGGTCAGCCCCAGCATTTT
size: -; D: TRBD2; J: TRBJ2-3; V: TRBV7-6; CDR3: CASSSSGGGTDTQYF; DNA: TGTGCCAGCAGCTCTAGCGGGGGGGGCACAGATACGCAGTATTTT
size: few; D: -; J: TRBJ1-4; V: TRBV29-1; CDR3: CSVAGAGEKLFF; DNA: TGCAGCGTTGCAGGGGCAGGAGAAAAACTGTTTTTT
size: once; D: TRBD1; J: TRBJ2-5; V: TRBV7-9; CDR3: CASSSSPDRDRKTQYF; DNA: TGTGCCAGCAGCTCCAGCCCGGACAGGGATCGGAAGACCCAGTACTTC
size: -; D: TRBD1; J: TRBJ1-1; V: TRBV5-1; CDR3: CASSFSQGAYEAFF; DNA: TGCGCCAGCAGCTTTTCCCAGGGGGCCTATGAAGCTTTCTTT
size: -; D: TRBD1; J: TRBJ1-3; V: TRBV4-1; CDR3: CASSHPRDRGFGNTIYF; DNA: TGCGCCAGCAGCCATCCCCGGGACAGGGGGTTTGGAAACACCATATATTTT
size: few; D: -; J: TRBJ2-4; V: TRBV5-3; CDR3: CARSLGGLLAKNIQYF; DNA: TGTGCCAGAAGCTTGGGTGGCTTGCTAGCCAAAAACATTCAGTACTTC
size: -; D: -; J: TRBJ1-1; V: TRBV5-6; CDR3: CASSLVAETEAFF; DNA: TGTGCTAGCAGCTTGGTAGCGGAGACCGAAGCTTTCTTT
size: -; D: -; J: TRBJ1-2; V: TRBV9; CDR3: CASSSRGAGLNGYTF; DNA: TGTGCCAGCAGCTCGCGAGGAGCAGGGCTGAATGGCTACACCTTC
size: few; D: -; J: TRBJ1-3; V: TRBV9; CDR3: CASSPKGGSGNTIYF; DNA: TGTGCCAGCAGCCCAAAAGGGGGCTCTGGAAACACCATATATTTT
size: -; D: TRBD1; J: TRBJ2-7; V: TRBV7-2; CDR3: CASSRGQGDLSYEQYF; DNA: TGTGCCAGCAGCCGAGGACAGGGAGATCTCTCCTACGAGCAGTACTTC
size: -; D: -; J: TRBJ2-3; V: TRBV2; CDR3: CASAPSRGDTQYF; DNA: TGTGCCAGCGCGCCCTCCAGGGGAGATACGCAGTATTTT
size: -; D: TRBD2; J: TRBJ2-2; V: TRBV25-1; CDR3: CASSRAGANTGELFF; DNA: TGTGCCAGCAGCAGGGCGGGAGCGAACACCGGGGAGCTGTTTTTT
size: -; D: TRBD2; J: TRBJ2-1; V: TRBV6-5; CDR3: CASSKTGTSRIF; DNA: TGTGCCAGCAGTAAAACCGGGACTAGCAGGATCTTC
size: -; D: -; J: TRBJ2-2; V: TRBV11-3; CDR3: CASSLISTGELFF; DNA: TGTGCCAGCAGCTTAATTAGCACCGGGGAGCTGTTTTTT
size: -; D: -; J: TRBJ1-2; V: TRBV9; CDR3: CASSKGGERNGYTF; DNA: TGTGCCAGCAGCAAGGGGGGGGAGCGGAATGGCTACACCTTC
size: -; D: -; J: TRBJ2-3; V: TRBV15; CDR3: CATSRDRAGADTQYF; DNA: TGTGCCACCAGCAGAGATCGGGCAGGGGCAGATACGCAGTATTTT
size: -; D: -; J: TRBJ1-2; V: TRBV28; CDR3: CASRPVGGDYGYTF; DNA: TGTGCCAGCAGGCCCGTCGGGGGGGATTATGGCTACACCTTC
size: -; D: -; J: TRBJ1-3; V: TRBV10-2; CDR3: CASTRSSLSGNTIYF; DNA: TGCGCCAGCACTCGGAGCAGCCTCTCTGGAAACACCATATATTTT
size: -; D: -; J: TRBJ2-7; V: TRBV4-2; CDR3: CASSQASESYEQYF; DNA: TGTGCCAGCAGCCAAGCTAGCGAATCCTACGAGCAGTACTTC
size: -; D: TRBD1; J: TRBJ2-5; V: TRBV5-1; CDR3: CASRVSGQQETQYF; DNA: TGCGCCAGCAGAGTGTCGGGACAGCAAGAGACCCAGTACTTC
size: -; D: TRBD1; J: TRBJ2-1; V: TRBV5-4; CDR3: CASSSGQGIYNEQFF; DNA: TGTGCCAGCAGCTCGGGACAGGGGATATACAATGAGCAGTTCTTC
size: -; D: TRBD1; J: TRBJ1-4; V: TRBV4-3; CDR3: CASSQGIDRGEKLFF; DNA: TGCGCCAGCAGCCAAGGAATCGACAGGGGTGAAAAACTGTTTTTT
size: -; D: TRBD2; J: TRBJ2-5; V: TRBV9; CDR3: CASSVGAGGGETQYF; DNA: TGTGCCAGCAGCGTAGGAGCGGGGGGAGGGGAGACCCAGTACTTC
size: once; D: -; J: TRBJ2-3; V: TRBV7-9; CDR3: CASSSSSVASTDTQYF; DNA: TGTGCCAGCAGCTCCTCTAGCGTAGCTAGCACAGATACGCAGTATTTT
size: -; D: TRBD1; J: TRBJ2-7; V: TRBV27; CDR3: CASGGQVYEQYF; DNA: TGTGCCAGCGGGGGACAGGTTTACGAGCAGTACTTC
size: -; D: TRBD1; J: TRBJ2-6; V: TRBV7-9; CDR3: CAALGTGKSGANVLTF; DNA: TGTGCCGCACTTGGGACAGGGAAATCTGGGGCCAACGTCCTGACTTTC
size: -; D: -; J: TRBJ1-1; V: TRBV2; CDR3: CATQGGGGTEAFF; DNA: TGTGCCACGCAGGGTGGGGGAGGCACTGAAGCTTTCTTT
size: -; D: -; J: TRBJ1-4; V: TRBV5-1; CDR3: CASSLGVTNEKLFF; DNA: TGCGCCAGCAGCCTTGGAGTAACTAATGAAAAACTGTTTTTT
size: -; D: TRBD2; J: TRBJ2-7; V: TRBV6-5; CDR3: CASSSRLAGGYEQYF; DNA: TGTGCCAGCAGTTCCCGACTAGCGGGAGGTTACGAGCAGTACTTC
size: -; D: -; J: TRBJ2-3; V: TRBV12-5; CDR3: CASASGEYSTDTQYF; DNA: TGTGCTAGTGCTTCAGGGGAATACAGCACAGATACGCAGTATTTT
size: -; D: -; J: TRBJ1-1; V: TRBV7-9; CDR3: CASSQGARGTEAFF; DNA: TGTGCCAGCAGCCAGGGAGCGCGGGGCACTGAAGCTTTCTTT
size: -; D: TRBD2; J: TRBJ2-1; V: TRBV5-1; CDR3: CASSMRPPGTSGTNEQFF; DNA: TGCGCCAGCAGCATGCGCCCACCCGGGACTAGCGGGACCAATGAGCAGTTCTTC
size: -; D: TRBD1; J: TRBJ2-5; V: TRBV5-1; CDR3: CASSLAGGQETQYF; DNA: TGCGCCAGCAGCTTGGCAGGGGGTCAAGAGACCCAGTACTTC